Listed below are T cell receptor beta chains from one sample, sequenced in a study of T cell changes during pregnancy in multiple sclerosis. TCRdb's table, derived via immunoSEQ multiplex PCR, lists solely in-frame clones and lacks some. The table shows approximately 89,000 clones, with approximately 94% occurring only once. This sample comprised peripheral blood, obtained in the third trimester of pregnancy. The receptors were gathered from a female donor with multiple sclerosis, enrolled in a pregnancy study. Each CDR3 is given with its conserved first and last residue. The order of the fields is V gene, clone size, D gene, J gene, CDR3 DNA, CDR3 protein. The D gene is left open where the match is weak. Part of the rows lack a size; the others show once, few, many or a class for expanded clones.

TRBV20-1	-	-	TRBJ1-1	TGCAGTGCCTTAGGAGACACTGAAGCTTTCTTT	CSALGDTEAFF
TRBV5-1	-	TRBD1	TRBJ1-2	TGCGCCAGCAGCCCCGACCGGGACAGGGGTTATTTCTATGGCTACACCTTC	CASSPDRDRGYFYGYTF
TRBV2	-	-	TRBJ1-2	TGTGCCAGCAGTGAAGCAGGGGAATTCGGTGGCTACACCTTC	CASSEAGEFGGYTF
TRBV18	-	-	TRBJ2-3	TGTGCCAGCTCGCCCGGGCGGGTAAGCACAGATACGCAGTATTTT	CASSPGRVSTDTQYF
TRBV6-4	once	TRBD1	TRBJ1-1	TGTGCCAGCAGTGACGAAAGTGACAGGGGGACTGAAGCTTTCTTT	CASSDESDRGTEAFF
TRBV5-5	-	TRBD1	TRBJ1-4	TGTGCCAGCAGCTTGGTGGGGACAGGGAAGTTTGCTAATGAAAAACTGTTTTTT	CASSLVGTGKFANEKLFF
TRBV5-5	-	-	TRBJ1-6	TGTGCCAGCAGCTTACAGATTAATTCACCCCTCCACTTT	CASSLQINSPLHF
TRBV6-5	-	-	TRBJ1-5	TGTGCCACCGCTGAAACAGGAACTAGCAATCAGCCCCAGCATTTT	CATAETGTSNQPQHF
TRBV5-4	-	TRBD2	TRBJ2-2	TGTGCCAGCAGCTTGCGGGTAGCGGGGGGGCCGCGGGGCGGGGAGCTGTTTTTT	CASSLRVAGGPRGGELFF
TRBV19	-	-	TRBJ2-3	TGTGCCAGTAGTGCCGGACAGGATACGCAGTATTTT	CASSAGQDTQYF
TRBV6-5	-	-	TRBJ1-5	TGTGCCAGCGGTCAGGTGGGGCTACATCAGCCCCAGCATTTT	CASGQVGLHQPQHF
TRBV11-1	-	TRBD2	TRBJ2-1	TGTGCCAGCAGCCTGGGGGGACTAGCGGGGGGTGAGCAGTTCTTC	CASSLGGLAGGEQFF
TRBV6-5	-	-	TRBJ2-2	TGTGCCAGCAGTTACCCCGGGGGCACCGGGGAGCTGTTTTTT	CASSYPGGTGELFF
TRBV2	-	-	TRBJ1-5	TGTGCCAGCAGTGAAATTCTCGGTAGCAATCAGCCCCAGCATTTT	CASSEILGSNQPQHF
TRBV7-3	-	TRBD2	TRBJ2-1	TGTGCCAGCAGCTTAATGGGGACTAGCAATGAGCAGTTCTTC	CASSLMGTSNEQFF
TRBV9	-	TRBD2	TRBJ2-5	TGTGCCAGCGATCCTAGCGGCCAAGAGACCCAGTACTTC	CASDPSGQETQYF
TRBV5-1	-	-	TRBJ1-2	TGCGCCAGCCGCACGGGGGATCGGAATGGCTACACCTTC	CASRTGDRNGYTF
TRBV5-1	-	-	TRBJ1-1	TGCGCCAGCAGCATACAGGCCAACCAGGGGACTGAAGCTTTCTTT	CASSIQANQGTEAFF
TRBV19	-	-	TRBJ2-2	TGTGCCAGTAGTACCTCCCAGACAAACACCGGGGAGCTGTTTTTT	CASSTSQTNTGELFF
TRBV7-2	-	TRBD1	TRBJ1-1	TGTGCCAGCAGCTTTCCGGGACAGAGGGTGAACACTGAAGCTTTCTTT	CASSFPGQRVNTEAFF
TRBV6-6	-	-	TRBJ2-2	TGTGCCAGCCTGGGCGACGCCGGGGAGCTGTTTTTT	CASLGDAGELFF